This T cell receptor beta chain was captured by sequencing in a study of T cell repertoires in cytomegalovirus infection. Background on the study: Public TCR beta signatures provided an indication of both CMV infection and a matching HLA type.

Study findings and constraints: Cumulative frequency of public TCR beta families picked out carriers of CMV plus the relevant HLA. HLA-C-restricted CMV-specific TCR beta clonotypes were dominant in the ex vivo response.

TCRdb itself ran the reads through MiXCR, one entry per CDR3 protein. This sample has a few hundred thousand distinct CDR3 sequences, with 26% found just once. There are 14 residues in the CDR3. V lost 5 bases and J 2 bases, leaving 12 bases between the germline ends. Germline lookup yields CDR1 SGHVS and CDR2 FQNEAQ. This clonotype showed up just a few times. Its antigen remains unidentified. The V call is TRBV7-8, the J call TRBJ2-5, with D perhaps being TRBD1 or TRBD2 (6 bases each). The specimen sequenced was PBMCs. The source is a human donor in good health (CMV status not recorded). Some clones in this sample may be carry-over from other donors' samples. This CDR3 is CASSRGQVQETQYF. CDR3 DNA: TGTGCCAGCAGCCGGGGGCAGGTACAAGAGACCCAGTACTTC.